The rows below give T cell receptor beta chains drawn from one sample of a study of identical twins' blood T cells. Using its own MiXCR run on the 5' RACE reads, TCRdb lists one record per CDR3 protein. Of around 380,000 distinct CDR3 sequences listed, approximately 30% are singletons. The sequenced sample consisted of PBMCs. The source is a woman aged 18 to 55 in good health. Each CDR3 is given with its conserved first and last residue. The order of the fields is clone size, J gene, D gene, V gene, CDR3 DNA, CDR3 protein. The D gene is left open where the match is weak. Clone size appears in some rows only: once, few, many, or a class for an expanded clone.

-,TRBJ2-1,-,TRBV20-1,TGCAGTGCTCGACTAATGAGCTCCTACAATGAGCAGTTCTTC,CSARLMSSYNEQFF
few,TRBJ2-5,TRBD1,TRBV20-1,TGCAGTGCTGCCGGGGACAGGAAAACAACACAAGAGACCCAGTACTTC,CSAAGDRKTTQETQYF
many,TRBJ1-1,-,TRBV18,TGTGCCAGCTCACCAGGGGGGGACACTGAAGCTTTCTTT,CASSPGGDTEAFF
few,TRBJ1-1,-,TRBV9,TGTGCCAGCAGCGTGGGGGGGTTCACTGAAGCTTTCTTT,CASSVGGFTEAFF
few,TRBJ1-2,-,TRBV20-1,TGCAGTGCTAGAGAAGGCAGCCTCTATGGCTACACCTTC,CSAREGSLYGYTF
few,TRBJ1-2,-,TRBV5-1,TGCGCCAGCAGCGCGGAATTAGGGGATGGCTACACCTTC,CASSAELGDGYTF
many,TRBJ1-5,-,TRBV6-2/TRBV6-3,TGTGCCAGCAGTTACAGCATTTACCAGCCCCAGCATTTT,CASSYSIYQPQHF
few,TRBJ1-2,TRBD1,TRBV3-1,TGTGCCAGCAGCCAAGATTCCCCCTGGACAGGAAAAGCTAACTATGGCTACACCTTC,CASSQDSPWTGKANYGYTF
-,TRBJ1-2,TRBD1,TRBV5-6,TGTGCCAGCGACAACCGGGACAGAGTTAACTATGGCTACACCTTC,CASDNRDRVNYGYTF
-,TRBJ2-4,-,TRBV10-2,TGCGCCAGCAGTGTCGGGGGCCCCCAAAACATTCAGTACTTC,CASSVGGPQNIQYF
few,TRBJ2-2,-,TRBV19,TGTGCCAGCCGTGTCGGACAATCCGCCGGGGAGCTGTTTTTT,CASRVGQSAGELFF
-,TRBJ2-3,-,TRBV29-1,TGCAGCGTTGAAGATGCCCCAAGTCTAGATACGCAGTATTTT,CSVEDAPSLDTQYF
-,TRBJ2-3,-,TRBV27,TGTGCCAGCAGTTGGGGGGGCCGTTCCGATACGCAGTATTTT,CASSWGGRSDTQYF
few,TRBJ1-2,-,TRBV6-5,TGTGCCAGCAGTTTCACAGGGAGATGGAACTATGGCTACACCTTC,CASSFTGRWNYGYTF
-,TRBJ2-3,TRBD1,TRBV24-1,TGTGCCACCAGTGATCCCATCGGGACAGGAGATACGCAGTATTTT,CATSDPIGTGDTQYF
-,TRBJ1-2,TRBD1,TRBV27,TGTGCCAGCAGTTCCACAGGGGAACCCTATGGCTGCACCTTC,CASSSTGEPYGCTF
-,TRBJ1-1,-,TRBV29-1,TGCAGCGTTGAAGGGGGGCCAGCTCCGTGGACTGAAGCTTTCTTT,CSVEGGPAPWTEAFF
-,TRBJ2-1,TRBD2,TRBV19,TGTGCCAGTAGTATTAGCGGGAGTACTTACAATGAGCAGTTCTTC,CASSISGSTYNEQFF
many,TRBJ1-1,-,TRBV5-1,TGTGCCAGCAGCTTAGAGGCAGACACTGAAGCTTTCTTT,CASSLEADTEAFF
-,TRBJ2-1,TRBD2,TRBV6-2/TRBV6-3,TGTGCCAGCGCCGAACCGGGACTAGCTATATATGAGCAGTTCTTC,CASAEPGLAIYEQFF
many,TRBJ1-1,-,TRBV29-1,TGCAGCGTTGCCGCGGGGCTTAACACTGAAGCTTTCTTT,CSVAAGLNTEAFF
-,TRBJ1-1,TRBD1,TRBV12-5,TGTGCTAGTGGTTTGGCCGTTCGGACAGGGGATACTGAAGCTTTCTTT,CASGLAVRTGDTEAFF
once,TRBJ2-3,TRBD2,TRBV11-2,TGTGCCAGCAGCCCCGGACTAGCGGGAGCTACGCAGTATTTT,CASSPGLAGATQYF
few,TRBJ2-3,-,TRBV6-2/TRBV6-3,TGTGCCAGCATGGTTTTATCAGATACGCAGTATTTT,CASMVLSDTQYF
few,TRBJ1-1,-,TRBV9,TGTGCCAGCAGCGGACCATCGGACGGGAACACTGAAGCTTTCTTT,CASSGPSDGNTEAFF
-,TRBJ1-1,-,TRBV7-6,TGTGCCAGCAGCTTAGGTATGGCAGGGGCTGAAGCTTTCTTT,CASSLGMAGAEAFF
-,TRBJ1-2,-,TRBV7-9,TGTGCCAGCAGCAGCGGGCAGTTTAACTATGGCTACACCTTC,CASSSGQFNYGYTF
few,TRBJ1-4,TRBD1,TRBV5-1,TGCGCCAGCAGCTTGGGGGACAGGAGTGAAAAACTGTTTTTT,CASSLGDRSEKLFF